One and the same sample provided the 15 T cell receptor beta chains below, sequenced in a study of T cell changes during pregnancy in multiple sclerosis. Here immunoSEQ multiplex PCR was the method, and the copy in TCRdb shows in-frame clones only, minus some. The data show over 65,000 clones, with roughly 89% seen just once and 0.65% to 1% held by the top ten. The sample in question was peripheral blood, obtained in the second trimester of pregnancy. The receptor set was obtained from a female donor with multiple sclerosis, enrolled in a pregnancy study.

V is TRBV19 and J is TRBJ1-1; no clear D gene. CDR3 length: 15 residues. V lost 3 bases, J lost 1 base, and 12 bases lay in between. Germline lookup yields CDR1 LNHDA and CDR2 SQIVND (reference sequence). Written as DNA, the CDR3 is TGTGCCAGTAGTATTTCTCTTCGAGGGAACACTGAAGCTTTCTTT. Its protein is CASSISLRGNTEAFF.

The chain employs TRBV5-4 and TRBJ1-1; tentative D call: TRBD1 (5 bases). V was trimmed by 4 bases and J by 3 bases, leaving 22 bases between them. This CDR3 contains 17 residues. Germline assignment: CDR1 SGHNT and CDR2 YYREEE (reference sequence). As DNA, the CDR3 is TGTGCCAGCAGCCCCGGAGGGACGGCCAATGAACACACTGAAGCTTTCTTT. This gives the protein CASSPGGTANEHTEAFF.

This chain uses TRBV7-9 with TRBJ1-2; D unclear. Germline CDR1 reads SEHNR; CDR2 reads FQNEAQ (reference sequence). This CDR3 contains 11 residues. Trimming left V 4 bases short and J 8 bases short, with 8 bases between. CDR3 DNA: TGTGCCAGCAGCTCCGTGGGCGGCTACACCTTC. This translates into CASSSVGGYTF.

V gene TRBV7-2 combines with J gene TRBJ1-2; D might be TRBD1 (5 bases). The germline gives CDR1 SGHTA, CDR2 FQGNSA. The CDR3 covers 12 residues. V lost 2 bases to trimming and J lost 11 bases, with 12 bases between them. CDR3 bases: TGTGCCAGCAGCTTAAGTCAGGGTTGGTACACCTTC. Residues: CASSLSQGWYTF. Full variable domain (remainder filled in from reference TRBV7-2 and TRBJ1-2): GAGVSQSPSNKVTEKGKDVELRCDPISGHTALYWYRQSLGQGLEFLIYFQGNSAPDKSGLPSDRFSAERTGGSVSTLTIQRTQQEDSAVYLCASSLSQGWYTFGSGTRLTVV.

The genes are TRBV7-3 and TRBJ2-7; TRBD1 aligns across 8 bases. Germline-derived CDR1 and CDR2 are SGHTA and FQGTGA. V lost 2 bases and J lost 6; bases outside the gene matches: 6. This CDR3 is built from 14 residues. The CDR3 nucleotides read TGTGCCAGCAGCTTATCGACAGGGGTGCGCGAGCAGTACTTC. Encoded protein: CASSLSTGVREQYF.

The chain carries TRBV7-9 and TRBJ2-1; 11 bases line up with TRBD2. The CDR3 totals 16 residues. Germline CDR1 reads SEHNR; CDR2 reads FQNEAQ (reference sequence). Unmatched junction bases numbered 11, after V lost 9 bases and J lost 4 bases. The CDR3 nucleotides read TGTGCCAGGTACCGAATAGCGGGGGGGTCGTACAATGAGCAGTTCTTC. It encodes CARYRIAGGSYNEQFF.

V usage is TRBV10-2 and J usage is TRBJ2-2; maybe TRBD1 (6 bases). CDR3 length: 16 amino acids. Germline assignment: CDR1 WSHSY and CDR2 SAAADI. With 6 bases removed from V and 5 bases from J, the gap between germline ends came to 19 bases. The CDR3 DNA follows: TGCGCCAGCAGGGCCGAGGGGGTTGACGTGACCGGGGAGCTGTTTTTT. This encodes CASRAEGVDVTGELFF.

The chain couples TRBV6-4 to TRBJ2-3; 8 positions match TRBD2. The CDR3 length is 13 residues. Losses at the gene ends were 5 bases for V and 3 bases for J; bases not matched to a gene: 1. Germline V lookup: CDR1 MRHNA, CDR2 SNTAGT. CDR3 region: CASSTSGTDTQYF. CDR3 nucleotide sequence: TGTGCCAGCAGTACTAGCGGAACAGATACGCAGTATTTT.

The chain couples TRBV6-6 to TRBJ2-1, with 10 nucleotides matching TRBD2. The CDR3 extends over 14 amino acids. Unmatched junction bases numbered 5, after V lost 5 bases and J lost 7 bases. Germline V gene data show CDR1 as MNHNY and CDR2 as SVGAGI (reference sequence). Here the CDR3 reads CASSSGGAGNEQFF. The DNA for the CDR3 is TGTGCCAGCAGTAGCGGGGGGGCCGGTAATGAGCAGTTCTTC.

The chain recombines TRBV6-5 with TRBJ2-5; 7 nucleotides align to TRBD2. The CDR3 sequence is 11 residues long. The germline V gene has CDR1 MNHEY and CDR2 SVGAGI. J lost 11 bases, V lost 3 bases, and 3 bases had no gene match. The CDR3, as DNA: TGTGCCAGCAGTTATCGGGGGGAACAGTACTTC. This encodes CASSYRGEQYF.

This sequence joins TRBV6-1 and TRBJ1-5; 8 bases agree with TRBD1. The CDR3 covers 13 residues. J gave up 2 bases and V 10 bases, and 4 bases lay outside the gene matches. Per germline, CDR1 MNHNS and CDR2 SASEGT. The CDR3 is CATQGAGNQPQHF. CDR3 nucleotide sequence: TGTGCCACCCAGGGGGCAGGCAATCAGCCCCAGCATTTT.

This chain links TRBV30 with TRBJ1-2, with D possibly matching TRBD1 (5 bases). This CDR3 region has 12 residues. Between the trimmed V and J ends, which lost 5 bases and 4 bases, there was a span of 11 bases. Germline V gives CDR1 GTSNPN, CDR2 SVGIG (reference sequence). CDR3 in amino acids: CAWSAGTYGYTF. In DNA form, the CDR3 reads TGTGCCTGGTCGGCGGGGACCTATGGCTACACCTTC.

The CDR3 bases are TGTGCCAGCAGTTACTCGCAGGGGCAGAGACAGCCCCAGCATTTT. Encoded protein: CASSYSQGQRQPQHF. This sequence joins TRBV6-5 and TRBJ1-5; D possibly corresponds to TRBD1 (6 bases). This CDR3 is 15 amino acids long. V lost 0 bases and J lost 7, with 13 bases in between. The germline CDR1 and CDR2 sequences are MNHEY and SVGAGI.

The chain uses TRBV6-1 and TRBJ1-1, with D unclear. The CDR3 runs to 12 residues. Trimming took 7 bases from V and 1 from J, leaving 7 bases between them. Looked up from germline, CDR1 is MNHNS and CDR2 is SASEGT. The CDR3: CASMEGNTEAFF. DNA of the CDR3: TGTGCCAGCATGGAGGGGAACACTGAAGCTTTCTTT.

The CDR3 bases are TGCGCCAGCAGCCAGATCGGACTAGCGGGCGAGACCCAGTACTTC. Protein: CASSQIGLAGETQYF. The chain combines TRBV4-1 with TRBJ2-5; TRBD2 agrees at 11 bases. The V segment lost 3 bases and the J segment 5 bases; nucleotides outside the gene matches: 5. This CDR3 comprises 15 residues. Germline CDR1 reads MGHRA; CDR2 reads YSYEKL.